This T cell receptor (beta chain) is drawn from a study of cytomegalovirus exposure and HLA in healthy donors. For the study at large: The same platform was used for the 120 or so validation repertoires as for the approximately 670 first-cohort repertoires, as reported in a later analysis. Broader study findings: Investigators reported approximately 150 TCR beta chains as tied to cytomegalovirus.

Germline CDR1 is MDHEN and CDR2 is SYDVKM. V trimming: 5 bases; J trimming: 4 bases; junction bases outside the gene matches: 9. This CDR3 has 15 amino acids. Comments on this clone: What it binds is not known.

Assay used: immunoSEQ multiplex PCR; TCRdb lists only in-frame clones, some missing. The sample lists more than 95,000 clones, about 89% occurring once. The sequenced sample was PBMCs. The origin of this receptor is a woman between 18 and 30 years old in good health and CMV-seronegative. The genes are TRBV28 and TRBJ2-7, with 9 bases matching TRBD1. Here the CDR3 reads CASSPGTGTRYEQYF. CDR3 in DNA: TGTGCCAGCAGTCCCGGGACAGGGACACGTTACGAGCAGTACTTC. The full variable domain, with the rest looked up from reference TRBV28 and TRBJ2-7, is DVKVTQSSRYLVKRTGEKVFLECVQDMDHENMFWYRQDPGLGLRLIYFSYDVKMKEKGDIPEGYSVSREKKERFSLILESASTNQTSMYLCASSPGTGTRYEQYFGPGTRLTVT.